This T cell receptor beta chain was recovered during a study of T cells in Graves' hyperthyroidism and ophthalmopathy. TCR beta CDR3 sequences were amplified from RNA transcripts. When the TCR CDR3 underwent first-round RT-PCR, the HTBI primer set was used. TCRdb called the multiplex PCR reads again in MiXCR, with one record for every CDR3 protein. The table has more than 300,000 distinct CDR3 sequences, under 15% seen once; the top ten hold 9.2%. Trimming at V came to 1 base and at J to 2 bases, leaving 10 bases not matched to a gene. This CDR3 has 17 amino acids. Germline V gives CDR1 SGHAT, CDR2 FQNNGV. This clonotype has at least ten counts.

The V gene is TRBV11-2, the J gene TRBJ1-1; TRBD1 aligns across 7 bases. The TCR originated in a woman aged 18-35 years with Graves' hyperthyroidism. The material sequenced was blood. CDR3 in amino acids: CASSLGRRDRKNTEAFF. As DNA, the CDR3 is TGTGCCAGCAGCTTAGGGCGACGGGACAGAAAAAACACTGAAGCTTTCTTT.